Presented here are 12 T cell receptor beta chains from one specimen sequenced in a study of blood T cell repertoires in COVID-19. The assay was immunoSEQ multiplex PCR, and TCRdb's table has in-frame clones only and misses some. The table includes approximately 170,000 clones, 84% detected once. Sequenced: peripheral blood. These receptors all come from a woman over 75 with COVID-19, enrolled during active disease.

This clone was found a few times. This chain uses TRBV7-2 with TRBJ1-6; D is possibly TRBD1 (6 bases). The V end lost 5 bases, the J end lost 13 bases, and 30 bases lay between the germline ends. The V gene's germline CDR1 is SGHTA and CDR2 FQGNSA. The CDR3 is 18 residues long. The DNA for the CDR3 is TGTGCCAGCAGCCTTAGGATTTTGACAGGAACCTTAAAGTTTCCCCTCCACTTT. Translated, it gives CASSLRILTGTLKFPLHF.

In its sample, this clone was seen once. CDR3 bases: TGTGCCAGCAGTTTAAGTTGGGGCGCTGAAGCTTTCTTT. Amino acids: CASSLSWGAEAFF. The chain recombines TRBV12-3 or TRBV12-4 with TRBJ1-1; TRBD1 might be the D (5 bases). V lost 2 bases to trimming and J lost 6 bases, with 10 bases between them. The CDR3 is 13 residues long.

The chain uses TRBV6-5 and TRBJ1-2; 8 bases agree with TRBD1. The trim removed 0 bases at V and 13 bases at J, leaving 4 bases unmatched. The CDR3 sequence is 12 residues long. Germline assignment: CDR1 MNHEY and CDR2 SVGAGI. CDR3 amino acids: CASSYSGQGPTF. The CDR3 coding sequence is TGTGCCAGCAGTTACTCCGGACAGGGTCCCACCTTC.

The V gene is TRBV3-1 (or the pseudogene TRBV3-2), the J gene TRBJ1-1; tentatively, D is TRBD1 (6 bases). The length of the CDR3 is 14 residues. V lost 6 bases to trimming and J lost 2 bases, with 13 bases between them. Germline lookup yields CDR1 LGHDT and CDR2 YNNKEL (reference sequence). The CDR3 here is CASRHRAGNTEAFF. For the CDR3, the DNA is TGTGCCAGCAGGCACAGGGCGGGCAACACTGAAGCTTTCTTT.

The J gene is TRBJ2-2, the V gene TRBV10-1; D is ambiguous. The germline V gene encodes CDR1 WNHNN and CDR2 SYGVQD (reference sequence). The CDR3 is made up of 14 amino acids. V lost 8 bases, J lost 3 bases, and 13 bases lay in between. The CDR3 spells CASRVGRHTGELFF. Here the CDR3 DNA reads TGCGCCAGCCGCGTTGGCAGGCACACCGGGGAGCTGTTTTTT.

The chain combines TRBV2 with TRBJ1-2; no reliable D call. This CDR3 region has 12 residues. Germline V CDR1 and CDR2: SNHLY, FYNNEI. V lost 5 bases and J lost 2, with 6 bases in between. This CDR3 reads CASSRENYGYTF. For the CDR3, the DNA is TGTGCCAGCAGTCGGGAGAACTATGGCTACACCTTC.

For the CDR3, the DNA is TGTGCCAGCCAGACTAGCGGGGGGTACAATGAGCAGTTCTTC. The encoded protein is CASQTSGGYNEQFF. The chain joins TRBV6-5 to TRBJ2-1, with 13 positions matching TRBD2. The CDR3 runs to 14 residues. V lost 8 bases and J lost 4; bases outside the gene matches: 2. Germline V gene lookup returns CDR1 MNHEY and CDR2 SVGAGI.

The rearrangement joins TRBV18 to TRBJ2-7; 7 bases agree with TRBD1. The ends lost 5 bases at V and 3 bases at J; junction bases unmatched: 7. CDR3 size: 14 residues. CDR1 is KGHSH and CDR2 is LQKENI in the germline V gene. As DNA, the CDR3 is TGTGCCAGCTCATCCCGGACAGGTTACTACGAGCAGTACTTC. Its protein is CASSSRTGYYEQYF. Supplemented by reference TRBV18 and TRBJ2-7, the full variable domain reads NAGVMQNPRHLVRRRGQEARLRCSPMKGHSHVYWYRQLPEEGLKFMVYLQKENIIDESGMPKERFSAEFPKEGPSILRIQQVVRGDSAAYFCASSSRTGYYEQYFGPGTRLTVT.

The chain is built from TRBV3-1 (or the pseudogene TRBV3-2) and TRBJ2-2, with D unresolved. Trimming pared 3 bases from V and 6 bases from J, leaving 5 bases between. This CDR3 is 12 amino acids long. Germline V gene data show CDR1 as LGHDT and CDR2 as YNNKEL (reference sequence). Here the CDR3 DNA reads TGTGCCAGCAGCCATGCGGCCGGGGAGCTGTTTTTT. Its protein product is CASSHAAGELFF.

This clone was counted once. The chain carries TRBV2 and TRBJ2-3; a possible D gene is TRBD1 (6 bases). The CDR3 is 12 amino acids. V was cut by 2 bases and J by 7 bases, with 7 bases left in between. Per the germline V gene, CDR1 is SNHLY and CDR2 is FYNNEI. CDR3 nucleotide sequence: TGTGCCAGCAGTGAACAGGGGTATACGCAGTATTTT. Protein: CASSEQGYTQYF.

This clone was detected only once. This chain links TRBV27 with TRBJ1-2; the D gene is possibly TRBD1 (5 bases). Germline assignment: CDR1 MNHEY and CDR2 SMNVEV (reference sequence). Trimming removed 6 bases at V and 2 bases at J, with 13 bases between. The CDR3 is 14 amino acids. The CDR3 nucleotides are TGTGCCAGCAGCCCGAGAGCAGGGAACTATGGCTACACCTTC. Amino acids: CASSPRAGNYGYTF.

The gene calls are TRBV11-2 and TRBJ2-1; the D is unclear. Germline V gives CDR1 SGHAT, CDR2 FQNNGV. V shed 5 bases and J shed 3 bases, with 8 bases lying between them. There are 13 residues in the CDR3. CDR3 DNA sequence: TGTGCCAGCAGCGAAGTCTACTACAATGAGCAGTTCTTC. Encoded protein: CASSEVYYNEQFF.